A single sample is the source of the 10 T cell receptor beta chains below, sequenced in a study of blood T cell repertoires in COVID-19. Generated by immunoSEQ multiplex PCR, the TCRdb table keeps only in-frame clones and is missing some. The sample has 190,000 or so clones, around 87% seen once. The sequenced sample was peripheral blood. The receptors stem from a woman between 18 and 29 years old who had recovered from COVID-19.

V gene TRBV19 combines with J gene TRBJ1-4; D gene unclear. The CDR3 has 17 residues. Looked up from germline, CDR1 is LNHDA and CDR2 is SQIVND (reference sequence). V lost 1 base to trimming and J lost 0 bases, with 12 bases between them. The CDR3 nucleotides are TGTGCCAGTAGTATAGCCCCTGTTCGGGCAACTAATGAAAAACTGTTTTTT. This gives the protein CASSIAPVRATNEKLFF. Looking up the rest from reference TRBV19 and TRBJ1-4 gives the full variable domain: DGGITQSPKYLFRKEGQNVTLSCEQNLNHDAMYWYRQDPGQGLRLIYYSQIVNDFQKGDIAEGYSVSREKKESFPLTVTSAQKNPTAFYLCASSIAPVRATNEKLFFGSGTQLSVL.

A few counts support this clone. The CDR3 region is CASSIGEGIFSADYGYTF. The CDR3 nucleotides read TGTGCCAGTAGTATAGGGGAGGGAATTTTTTCTGCGGACTATGGCTACACCTTC. This rearrangement joins TRBV19 to TRBJ1-2; no definite D call. Per the germline V gene, CDR1 is LNHDA and CDR2 is SQIVND (reference sequence). CDR3 length: 18 amino acids. Trimming shortened V by 1 base and J by 3 bases, and 21 bases separated the two germline ends.

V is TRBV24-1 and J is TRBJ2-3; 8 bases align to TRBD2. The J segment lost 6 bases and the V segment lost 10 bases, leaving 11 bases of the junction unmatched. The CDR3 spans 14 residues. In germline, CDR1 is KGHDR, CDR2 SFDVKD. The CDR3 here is CATALAGPADTQYF. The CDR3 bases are TGTGCCACAGCCTTAGCGGGGCCGGCGGATACGCAGTATTTT.

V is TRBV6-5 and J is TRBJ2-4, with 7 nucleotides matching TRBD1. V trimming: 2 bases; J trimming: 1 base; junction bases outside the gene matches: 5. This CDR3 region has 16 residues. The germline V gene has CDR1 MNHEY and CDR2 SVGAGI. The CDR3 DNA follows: TGTGCCAGCAGTTACAAGGGGGCCTTGGCCAAAAACATTCAGTACTTC. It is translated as CASSYKGALAKNIQYF.

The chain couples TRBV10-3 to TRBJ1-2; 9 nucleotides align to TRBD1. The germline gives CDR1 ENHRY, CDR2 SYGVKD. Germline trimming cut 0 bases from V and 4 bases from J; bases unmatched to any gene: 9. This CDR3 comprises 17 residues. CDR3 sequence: CAISESGQGLYSYGYTF. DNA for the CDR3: TGTGCCATCAGTGAGTCGGGACAGGGACTTTACAGCTATGGCTACACCTTC.

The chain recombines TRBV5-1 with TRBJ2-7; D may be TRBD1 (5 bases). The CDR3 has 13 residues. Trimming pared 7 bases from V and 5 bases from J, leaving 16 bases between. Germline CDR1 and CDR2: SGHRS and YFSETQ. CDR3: CASSRQTVDEQYF. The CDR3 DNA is TGCGCCAGCTCGCGACAGACTGTGGACGAGCAGTACTTC.

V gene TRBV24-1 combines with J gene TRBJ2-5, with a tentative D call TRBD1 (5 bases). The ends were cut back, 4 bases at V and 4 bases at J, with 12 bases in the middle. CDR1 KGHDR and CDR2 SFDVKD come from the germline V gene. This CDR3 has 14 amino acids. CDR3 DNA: TGTGCCACCAGTGAGCAGGGTGACGGAGAGACCCAGTACTTC. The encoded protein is CATSEQGDGETQYF.

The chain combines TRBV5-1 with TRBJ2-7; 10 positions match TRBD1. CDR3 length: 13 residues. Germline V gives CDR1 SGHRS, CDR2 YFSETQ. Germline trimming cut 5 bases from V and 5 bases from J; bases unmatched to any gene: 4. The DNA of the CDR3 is TGCGCCAGCAGGGGACAGGGGTCCGACGAGCAGTACTTC. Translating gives CASRGQGSDEQYF.

As DNA, the CDR3 is TGTGCCTGGAGTGTACGGGTCGGGCAGCCCCAGCATTTT. Residues: CAWSVRVGQPQHF. The chain uses TRBV30 and TRBJ1-5; D not certain. The CDR3 consists of 13 residues. Germline CDR1 and CDR2: GTSNPN and SVGIG (reference sequence). The germline V and J ends were trimmed by 0 bases and 7 bases, with 10 bases remaining between them.

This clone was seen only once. The CDR3 loop is CASSRGPGFPPEQFF. Here the CDR3 DNA reads TGTGCCAGCAGCCGGGGGCCGGGCTTCCCCCCTGAGCAGTTCTTC. The chain carries TRBV4-2 and TRBJ2-1; D might be TRBD1 (6 bases). V shed 4 bases and J shed 9 bases, with 19 bases lying between them. In germline, CDR1 is LGHNA, CDR2 YNFKEQ. The CDR3 has 15 residues.